The source of this T cell receptor (beta chain) is a study of PD-1 blockade in mismatch repair-deficient tumors (dated by TCRdb to about 2017). Broadly, across the study: Between September 2013 and late 2016, the trial enrolled about 78 consecutive patients with more than nine types of mismatch repair-deficient cancer, all of whom had received prior treatment and were progressing. Tumor-associated T cell clones in the peripheral blood of patients responding to PD-1 blockade were tracked using deep sequencing of TCR CDR3 regions.

Here is what the overall study found, with its caveats: Tumor-resident clones, often undetectable in blood before treatment, expanded rapidly after pembrolizumab and then contracted, generally before radiologic responses.

Mismatch repair deficiency was established in every enrolled patient by polymerase chain reaction or immunohistochemistry. TCR sequencing was performed for a few patients who responded to pembrolizumab therapy. Pembrolizumab PD-1 blockade was prospectively tested in advanced mismatch repair-deficient cancers, regardless of tissue of origin, in the phase II trial. Serial peripheral blood T cell samples were collected before and at multiple times after starting PD-1 blockade. Blood sampling time points were reported as weeks after the first dose of pembrolizumab. Library prep was done by the immunoSEQ multiplex PCR assay. The clones in this table, taken by TCRdb from immuneACCESS, are in-frame only. Not every clone is retained; where verified, under half of the shortfall comes from an unresolved V gene, and the cause of the rest is unknown. This sample has 100,000 to 150,000 clones in its table, and approximately 90% of those were observed once. Approximately 15% of the sample lies in the top ten.

Its CDR3 holds 17 amino acids, cysteine through phenylalanine. Left in the record is the CDR3 DNA by itself, 51 bases read in frame from the first base. Reading the germline V gene gives CDR1 SGHRS and CDR2 YFSETQ. A distance of 18 bases separates the germline ends of V and J, which lose 4 bases and 2 bases respectively. This clone is categorized as medium-sized (0.01 to 0.1%). There is no known antigen for this receptor. Base qualities are not at hand, and no much larger clone is one base apart. Material: peripheral blood, obtained 44 weeks after starting pembrolizumab. The sequence was collected from an adult with mismatch repair-deficient cancer. The rearranged segments are TRBV5-1 and TRBJ1-4; a tentative D match to TRBD1 spans 5 bases. Read as DNA, the sequence is TGCGCCAGCAGCCCCCGGGGAGGGGAGGATACTAATGAAAAACTGTTTTTT. Translation gives CASSPRGGEDTNEKLFF.